The clone carrying this T cell receptor beta chain has a count of ten or more. The ends were cut back, 9 bases at V and 9 bases at J, with 6 bases in the middle. Germline V gene sequence: CDR1 SNHLY, CDR2 FYNNEI. CDR3 length: 10 residues. This entry is derived from a study of Graves' ophthalmopathy and Graves' hyperthyroidism. RNA served as the template for amplifying TCR beta CDR3 regions. Investigators did first-round RT-PCR with HTBI primers, then second-round multiplex PCR. TCRdb reanalysed the multiplex PCR reads using MiXCR and keeps one entry per CDR3 protein. The sample has 650,000 to 900,000 distinct CDR3 sequences, 40% seen once. Donors with ophthalmopathy: moderate-to-severe activity, CAS ≥3, NOSPECS ≥4, duration under 3 months.

The J gene is TRBJ1-6, the V gene TRBV2; D remains unclear. This receptor was taken from an adult man with Graves' ophthalmopathy. Sequencing was performed on peripheral blood. The CDR3 sequence: CASLTSPLHF. CDR3 bases: TGTGCCAGTTTGACTTCACCCCTCCACTTT.